Given below is one T cell receptor (beta chain) in context. Which antigen it targets is not known. Base qualities were left out, and no much larger clone turns up one base away. This sample was taken from a study of Graves' ophthalmopathy and Graves' hyperthyroidism (dated by TCRdb to the late 2010s). Background for the entire study: Stable hyperthyroidism was defined as no progression to ophthalmopathy within 18 months of follow-up. To tell Graves' ophthalmopathy apart from Graves' hyperthyroidism, and to predict which patients would progress to ophthalmopathy, the study relied on TCR beta repertoire signatures. In total, around 130 blood samples were TCR-sequenced: fewer than 50 ophthalmopathy, under 85 hyperthyroidism and some 17 hyperthyroidism-to-ophthalmopathy patients. To explore V-J signatures distinguishing ophthalmopathy from hyperthyroidism, a discovery set of 100 or so patients (43 ophthalmopathy, about 57 stable hyperthyroidism) was enrolled. For independent validation, a separate cohort was made up of around 19 hyperthyroidism patients plus 17 patients who later progressed from hyperthyroidism to ophthalmopathy. In several hyperthyroidism patients, the T-cell repertoires found in thyroid tissue were compared with those found in blood. Once sampling was done, hyperthyroidism patients were given methimazole at a starting dose of 30 mg daily, while ophthalmopathy patients were given high-dose intravenous methylprednisolone.

The CDR3 sequence holds 15 residues, the cysteine and phenylalanine included. Only CDR3 DNA remains: 45 bases, in frame from the first base. Per the germline V gene (reference sequence), DFQATT is the CDR1 and SNEGSKA is the CDR2. V loses 0 bases of germline sequence and J loses 0 bases, and the interval between the two ends is 6 bases. Hyperthyroidism patients were newly diagnosed, with disease duration under 2 months, and aged 18 to 65 years. Patients with other autoimmune diseases, uncontrolled infections, pregnancy or lactation were excluded from the study. Clinical symptoms, serum thyroxine, TRAb, thyroid ultrasound and orbital computed tomography were used for diagnosis. Total RNA was extracted with Trizol reagent and quality-checked on an Agilent 2100 Bioanalyzer. For repertoire sequencing, TCR beta CDR3 regions were amplified from RNA transcripts. HTBI primers and the Qiagen OneStep RT-PCR kit were used in a first-round RT-PCR, which was followed by a second-round multiplex PCR, size selection and purification. Libraries were sequenced on an Illumina HiSeq2000 using paired-end 100 bp reads. In the original analysis: SOAPnuke was used for read processing, and reads with adapters, uncalled bases, a mean Phred below 15, or no exact constant-primer or identifier match were discarded. High-quality paired reads were merged with COPE v1.2.5. Unique nucleotide sequences were defined as clonotypes and aligned to IMGT TRB V, D and J references using MiTCR v1.1. Only V-J combinations with frequency above 0.0001 were analysed, covering around 99% of repertoires. For each V-J combination, a TCR clonal expansion and chaos score was defined as the ratio of F50 clonal expansion to chaos observed in the TCRdist matrix. Welch's t-statistics and random forest were used to reduce features to about 14 V-J combinations, which were fed into a naive Bayes classifier. The similarity between thyroid and blood repertoires was quantified using the Morisita-Horn index. TCRdb cleaned the public reads at Q25 with fastp, built clones with MiXCR and kept in-frame beta chains. Each CDR3 protein appears once, grouped with its most common genes and DNA. The authors' filters were not applied to this entry. This sample comprises about 1.2 million distinct CDR3 sequences, about two fifths of them detected only once. Of the sample, 8.5% to 14% is held by the ten largest clones.

Here is what the overall study found, with its caveats: Most expanded thyroid clonotypes with a frequency above 0.001 also appeared in blood, which suggests that blood repertoires may reflect the immune response in the thyroid. Sample size was not statistically predetermined, and group allocation was not concealed from the investigators. In validation, the model predicted ophthalmopathy progression with over 60% sensitivity and roughly 78% specificity; some 13 predicted patients were CT-confirmed with GO in a median of about 7.1 months. The 13-signature model separated ophthalmopathy from stable hyperthyroidism with approximately 90% sensitivity and 81.08% specificity in cross-validation, and 80%/75% in the test set.

This sequence was found in an adult man with Graves' hyperthyroidism. This chain is built from TRBV20-1 and TRBJ2-6; no D segment can be confidently identified. Sequenced sample: peripheral blood or thyroid tissue (not recorded which). The CDR3 loop reads CSARDRNSGANVLTF. The DNA reads TGCAGTGCTAGAGATCGAAACTCTGGGGCCAACGTCCTGACTTTC.